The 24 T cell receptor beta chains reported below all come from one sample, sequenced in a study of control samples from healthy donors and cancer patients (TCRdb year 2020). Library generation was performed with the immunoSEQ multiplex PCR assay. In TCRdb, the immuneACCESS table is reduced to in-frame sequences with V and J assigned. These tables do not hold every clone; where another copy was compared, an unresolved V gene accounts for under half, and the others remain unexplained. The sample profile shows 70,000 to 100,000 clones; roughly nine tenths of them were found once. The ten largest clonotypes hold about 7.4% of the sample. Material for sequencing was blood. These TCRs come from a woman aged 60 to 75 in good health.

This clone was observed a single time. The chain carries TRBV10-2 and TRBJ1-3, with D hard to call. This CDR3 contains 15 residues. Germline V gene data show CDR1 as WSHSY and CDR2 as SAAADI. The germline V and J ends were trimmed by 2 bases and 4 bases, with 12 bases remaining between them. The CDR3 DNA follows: TGCGCCAGCAGTGAGGGAGGACTTGGCGGAAACACCATATATTTT. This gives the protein CASSEGGLGGNTIYF.

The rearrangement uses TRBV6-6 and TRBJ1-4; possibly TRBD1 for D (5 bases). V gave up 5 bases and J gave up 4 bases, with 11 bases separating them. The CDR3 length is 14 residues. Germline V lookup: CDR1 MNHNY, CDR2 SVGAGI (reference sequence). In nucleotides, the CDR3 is TGTGCCAGCAGTCAACTCGGGGGTAATGAAAAACTGTTTTTT. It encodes CASSQLGGNEKLFF.

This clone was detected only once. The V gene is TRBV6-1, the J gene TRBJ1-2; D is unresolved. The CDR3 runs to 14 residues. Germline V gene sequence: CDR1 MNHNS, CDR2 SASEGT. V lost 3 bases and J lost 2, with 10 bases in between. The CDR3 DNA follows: TGTGCCAGCAGTGATGTCGCAGCCAACTATGGCTACACCTTC. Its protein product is CASSDVAANYGYTF.

The CDR3 protein is CASSLDGTDFNTEAFF. The CDR3 DNA reads as TGCGCCAGCAGCTTGGACGGGACAGACTTCAACACTGAAGCTTTCTTT. The chain is built from TRBV5-1 and TRBJ1-1; 7 positions agree with TRBD1. The V and J ends lost 0 bases and 2 bases, in that order; junction bases with no gene match: 7. Germline V gene lookup returns CDR1 SGHRS and CDR2 YFSETQ. This CDR3 region has 16 residues.

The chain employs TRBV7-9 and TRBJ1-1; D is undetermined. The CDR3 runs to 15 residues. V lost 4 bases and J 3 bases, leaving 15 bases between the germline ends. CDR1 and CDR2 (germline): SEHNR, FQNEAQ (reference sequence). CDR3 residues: CASSSYMGWDTEAFF. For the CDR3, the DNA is TGTGCCAGCAGCTCTTATATGGGCTGGGACACTGAAGCTTTCTTT. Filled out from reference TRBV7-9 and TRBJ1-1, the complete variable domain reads DTGVSQNPRHKITKRGQNVTFRCDPISEHNRLYWYRQTLGQGPEFLTYFQNEAQLEKSRLLSDRFSAERPKGSFSTLEIQRTEQGDSAMYLCASSSYMGWDTEAFFGQGTRLTVV.

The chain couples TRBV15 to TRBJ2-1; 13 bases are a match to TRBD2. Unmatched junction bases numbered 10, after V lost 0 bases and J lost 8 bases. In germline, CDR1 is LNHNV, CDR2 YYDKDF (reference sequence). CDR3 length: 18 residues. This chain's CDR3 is CATSRDFGTSGIPDEQFF. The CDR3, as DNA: TGTGCCACCAGCAGAGACTTCGGGACTAGCGGGATTCCGGATGAGCAGTTCTTC.

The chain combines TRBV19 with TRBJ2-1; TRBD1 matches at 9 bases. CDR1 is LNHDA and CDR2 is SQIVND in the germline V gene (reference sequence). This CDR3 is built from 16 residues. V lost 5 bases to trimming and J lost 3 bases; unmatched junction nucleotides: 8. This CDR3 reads CASSSSTGGDYNEQFF. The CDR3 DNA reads TGTGCCAGTAGTTCATCGACAGGGGGGGACTACAATGAGCAGTTCTTC.

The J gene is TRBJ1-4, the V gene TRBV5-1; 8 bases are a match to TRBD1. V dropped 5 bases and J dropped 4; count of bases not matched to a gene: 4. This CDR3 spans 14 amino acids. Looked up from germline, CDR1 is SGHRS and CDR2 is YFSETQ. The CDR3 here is CASSPTGVNEKLFF. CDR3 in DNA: TGCGCCAGCAGTCCGACAGGGGTTAATGAAAAACTGTTTTTT.

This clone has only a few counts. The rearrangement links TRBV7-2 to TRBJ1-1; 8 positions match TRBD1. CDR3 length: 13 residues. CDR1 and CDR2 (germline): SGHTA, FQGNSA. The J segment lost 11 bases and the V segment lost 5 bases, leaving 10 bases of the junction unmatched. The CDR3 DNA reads TGTGCCAGCAGCCCAGGGGGCCTGCCAGGGGCTTTCTTT. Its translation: CASSPGGLPGAFF.

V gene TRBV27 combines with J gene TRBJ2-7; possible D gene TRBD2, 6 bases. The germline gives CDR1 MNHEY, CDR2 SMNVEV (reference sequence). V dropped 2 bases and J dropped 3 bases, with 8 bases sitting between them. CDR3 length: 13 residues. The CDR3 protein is CASSLGGVYEQYF. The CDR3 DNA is TGTGCCAGCAGTTTAGGAGGGGTCTACGAGCAGTACTTC.

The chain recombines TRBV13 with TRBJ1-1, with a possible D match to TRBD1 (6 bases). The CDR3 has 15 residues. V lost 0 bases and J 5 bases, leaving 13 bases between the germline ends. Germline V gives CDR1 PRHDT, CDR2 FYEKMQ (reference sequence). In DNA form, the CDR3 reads TGTGCCAGCAGCTTAGGCCTGGGGGCGGGAACTGAAGCTTTCTTT. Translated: CASSLGLGAGTEAFF.

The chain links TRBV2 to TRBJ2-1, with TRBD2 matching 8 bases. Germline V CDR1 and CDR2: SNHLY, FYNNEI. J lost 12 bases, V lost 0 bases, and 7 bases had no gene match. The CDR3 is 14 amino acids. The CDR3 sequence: CASSEALGGLGQFF. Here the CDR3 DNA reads TGTGCCAGCAGTGAAGCGCTTGGGGGACTAGGGCAGTTCTTC.

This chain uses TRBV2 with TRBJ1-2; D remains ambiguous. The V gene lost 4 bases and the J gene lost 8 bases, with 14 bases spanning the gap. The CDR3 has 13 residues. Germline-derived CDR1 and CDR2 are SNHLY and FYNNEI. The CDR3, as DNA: TGTGCCAGCAGTGCCTCCTTGAATCGAGGCTACACCTTC. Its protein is CASSASLNRGYTF.

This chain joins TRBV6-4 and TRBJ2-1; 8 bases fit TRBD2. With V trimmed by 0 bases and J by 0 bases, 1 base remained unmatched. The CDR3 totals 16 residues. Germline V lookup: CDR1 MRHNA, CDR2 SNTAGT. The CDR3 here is CASSDSGLASYNEQFF. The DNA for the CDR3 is TGTGCCAGCAGTGACTCTGGACTAGCCTCCTACAATGAGCAGTTCTTC.

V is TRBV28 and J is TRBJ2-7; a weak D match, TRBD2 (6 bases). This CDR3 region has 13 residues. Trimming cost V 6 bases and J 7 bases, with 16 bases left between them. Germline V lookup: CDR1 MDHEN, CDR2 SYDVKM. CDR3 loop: CASREGFGGEQYF. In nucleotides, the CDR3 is TGTGCCAGCAGGGAGGGCTTCGGAGGGGAGCAGTACTTC. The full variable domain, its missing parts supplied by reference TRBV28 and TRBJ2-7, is DVKVTQSSRYLVKRTGEKVFLECVQDMDHENMFWYRQDPGLGLRLIYFSYDVKMKEKGDIPEGYSVSREKKERFSLILESASTNQTSMYLCASREGFGGEQYFGPGTRLTVT.

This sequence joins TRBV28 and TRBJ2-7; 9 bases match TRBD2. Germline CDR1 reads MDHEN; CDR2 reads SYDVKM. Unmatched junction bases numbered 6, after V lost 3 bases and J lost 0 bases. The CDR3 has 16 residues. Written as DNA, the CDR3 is TGTGCCAGCAGTTTCGAAATTAGCGGGAGCTCCTACGAGCAGTACTTC. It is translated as CASSFEISGSSYEQYF.

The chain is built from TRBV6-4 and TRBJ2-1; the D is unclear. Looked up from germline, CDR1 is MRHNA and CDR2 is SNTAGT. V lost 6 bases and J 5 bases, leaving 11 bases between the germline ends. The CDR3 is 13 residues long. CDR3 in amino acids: CASSAALNNEQFF. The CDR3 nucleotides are TGTGCCAGCAGCGCGGCGTTAAACAATGAGCAGTTCTTC.

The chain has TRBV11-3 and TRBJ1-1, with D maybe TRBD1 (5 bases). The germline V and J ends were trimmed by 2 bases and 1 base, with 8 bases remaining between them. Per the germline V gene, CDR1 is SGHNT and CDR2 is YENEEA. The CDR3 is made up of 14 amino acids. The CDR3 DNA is TGTGCCAGCAGCTTACAGGGATCGAACACTGAAGCTTTCTTT. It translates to CASSLQGSNTEAFF.

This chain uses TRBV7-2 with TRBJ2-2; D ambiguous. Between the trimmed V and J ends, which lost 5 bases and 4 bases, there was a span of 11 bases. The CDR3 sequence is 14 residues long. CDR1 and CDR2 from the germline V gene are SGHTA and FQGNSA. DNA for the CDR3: TGTGCCAGCAGCCGCCAGTGGAGCACCGGGGAGCTGTTTTTT. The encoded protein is CASSRQWSTGELFF. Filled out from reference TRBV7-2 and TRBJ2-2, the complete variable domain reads GAGVSQSPSNKVTEKGKDVELRCDPISGHTALYWYRQSLGQGLEFLIYFQGNSAPDKSGLPSDRFSAERTGGSVSTLTIQRTQQEDSAVYLCASSRQWSTGELFFGEGSRLTVL.

CDR3 DNA sequence: TGTGCCAGCGAACCGACAGGGTCGGGGAGCTTCGAATACAATGAGCAGTTCTTC. Translated, it gives CASEPTGSGSFEYNEQFF. The chain joins TRBV28 to TRBJ2-1, with TRBD1 identical over 7 bases. CDR3 length equals 18 residues. The V and J ends lost 8 bases and 4 bases, in that order; junction bases with no gene match: 20. The germline gives CDR1 MDHEN, CDR2 SYDVKM.

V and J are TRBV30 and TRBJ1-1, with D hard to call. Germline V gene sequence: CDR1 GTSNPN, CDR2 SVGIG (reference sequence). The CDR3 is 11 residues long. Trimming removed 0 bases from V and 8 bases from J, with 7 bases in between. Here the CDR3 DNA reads TGTGCCTGGAGTGTATCGGAAGAAGCTTTCTTT. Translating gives CAWSVSEEAFF.

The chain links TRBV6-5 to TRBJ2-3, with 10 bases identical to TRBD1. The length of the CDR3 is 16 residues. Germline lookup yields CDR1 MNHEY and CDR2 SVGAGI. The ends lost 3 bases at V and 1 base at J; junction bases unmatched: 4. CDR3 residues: CASSYLGQGRTDTQYF. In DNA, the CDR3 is TGTGCCAGCAGTTATCTGGGACAGGGGCGCACAGATACGCAGTATTTT.

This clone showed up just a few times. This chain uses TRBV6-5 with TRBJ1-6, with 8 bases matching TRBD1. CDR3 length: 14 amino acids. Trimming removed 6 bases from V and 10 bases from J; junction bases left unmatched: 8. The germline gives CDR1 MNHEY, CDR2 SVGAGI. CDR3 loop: CASSLDRVGSPLHF. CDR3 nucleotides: TGTGCCAGCAGCCTGGACAGGGTTGGATCACCCCTCCACTTT.

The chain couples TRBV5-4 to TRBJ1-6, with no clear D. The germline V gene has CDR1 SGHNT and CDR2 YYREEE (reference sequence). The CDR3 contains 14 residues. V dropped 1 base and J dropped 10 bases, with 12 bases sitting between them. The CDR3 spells CASSLRQSGSPLHF. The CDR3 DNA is TGTGCCAGCAGCTTGCGGCAGAGCGGATCACCCCTCCACTTT.